Listed here are 11 T cell receptor beta chains from one sample, sequenced in a study of T cells in women clearing cervical HPV infection. Repertoires were generated with immunoSEQ multiplex PCR, while TCRdb's copy carries only in-frame clones and drops some. Listed are tens of thousands of clones; over 5% falls within the top ten. What was sequenced was blood buffy coat. The receptors shown here come from a woman aged 18-69 years with a cervical HPV16 infection that either progressed to CIN3+ or cleared (not recorded which).

Remarks on this clone: The missing CDR3 end, 3 residues past where the read stops, is filled in from the germline J gene. This chain joins TRBV5-6 and TRBJ1-5; D is unclear. The CDR3 runs to 12 residues. In germline, CDR1 is SGHDT, CDR2 YYEEEE. V lost 6 bases and J lost 6, with 10 bases in between. The part of the CDR3 DNA that was read is TGTGCCAGCACATATAAGGGTCAGCCC. It is translated as CASTYKGQP. The entire CDR3 reads CASTYKGQPQHF.

The covered CDR3 bases are TGTGCCATAGCCGGGACTAGCGGGAACTACGAG. It encodes CAIAGTSGNYE. In full, the CDR3 reads CAIAGTSGNYEQYF. V usage is TRBV7-2 and J usage is TRBJ2-7; 13 bases fit TRBD2. The observed sequence ends 3 residues before the CDR3 terminus, with the missing tail filled in from the germline J gene. The V gene end was trimmed by 10 bases and the J gene end by 3 bases; junction bases not matched to a gene: 6. Germline V gives CDR1 SGHTA, CDR2 FQGNSA. The CDR3 spans 14 residues.

As for this clone: Read coverage stops 3 residues before the CDR3 terminus; the germline J gene supplies the remainder. The chain combines TRBV5-4 with TRBJ2-5; TRBD2 might be the D (6 bases). Germline lookup yields CDR1 SGHNT and CDR2 YYREEE (reference sequence). The germline V and J ends were trimmed by 1 base and 4 bases, with 14 bases remaining between them. This CDR3 comprises 15 residues. Incomplete CDR3 DNA: TGTGCCAGCAGCTTGAGGCTAGCGCTCCGAGAGACC. As protein: CASSLRLALRET. The whole CDR3 sequence reads CASSLRLALRETQYF.

As to this clone: From the germline J gene comes the end of the CDR3, since the read stops 3 residues before it. The chain links TRBV19 to TRBJ2-1, with 9 bases lining up with TRBD2. The V gene end was trimmed by 6 bases and the J gene end by 4 bases; junction bases not matched to a gene: 4. Looked up from germline, CDR1 is LNHDA and CDR2 is SQIVND (reference sequence). The CDR3 length is 14 residues. The CDR3 loop reads CASRVSGRYNEQFF. The sequenced part of the CDR3 DNA is TGTGCCAGTAGGGTTAGCGGGAGATACAATGAG.

Details on this clone: The read halts 3 residues ahead of the CDR3 end, with the missing end drawn from the germline J gene. The rearrangement uses TRBV5-4 and TRBJ1-1, with 9 nucleotides matching TRBD1. V was clipped by 5 bases and J by 4 bases; unmatched bases: 3. Germline CDR1 reads SGHNT; CDR2 reads YYREEE (reference sequence). This CDR3 is built from 13 residues. Incomplete CDR3 DNA: TGTGCCAGCAGTGACAGGGGGAGCACTGAA. Translation: CASSDRGSTE. The CDR3 as a whole reads CASSDRGSTEAFF.

Turning to this clone: The CDR3 goes on 3 residues after the read ends, and that part is filled in from the germline J gene. The chain couples TRBV19 to TRBJ2-6, with 7 bases fitting TRBD1. Per the germline V gene, CDR1 is LNHDA and CDR2 is SQIVND (reference sequence). V trimming: 6 bases; J trimming: 2 bases; junction bases outside the gene matches: 4. The CDR3 sequence is 15 residues long. This CDR3 reads CASSPRGPGANVLTF. CDR3 DNA, as far as it was read: TGTGCCAGTAGCCCGAGGGGGCCTGGGGCCAACGTC.

Of note for this clone: The CDR3 goes on 3 residues after the read ends, and that part is filled in from the germline J gene. The chain is built from TRBV6-2 or TRBV6-3 and TRBJ2-5; no firm D call. The V end lost 7 bases, the J end lost 2 bases, and 11 bases lay between the germline ends. This CDR3 spans 13 amino acids. The germline V gene has CDR1 MNHEY and CDR2 SVGEGT. This chain's CDR3 is CASKETYQETQYF. CDR3 bases read: TGTGCCAGCAAAGAGACTTATCAAGAGACC.

The covered CDR3 bases are TGCGCCAGCAGCCCTGCTACTAGCGGGACTGGCAATGAG. The encoded protein is CASSPATSGTGNE. The entire CDR3 is CASSPATSGTGNEQFF. The chain has TRBV5-1 and TRBJ2-1; 10 positions agree with TRBD2. The CDR3 end lies 3 residues beyond the end of the read and is filled in from the germline J gene. Losses at the gene ends were 4 bases for V and 6 bases for J; bases not matched to a gene: 10. The CDR3 runs to 16 residues. CDR1 SGHRS and CDR2 YFSETQ come from the germline V gene.

Partial CDR3 DNA: TGCGCCAGCAGCTTGAGTAGCGGGAAAGGAGATACG. It encodes CASSLSSGKGDT. The entire CDR3 sequence reads CASSLSSGKGDTQYF. The genes are TRBV5-1 and TRBJ2-3, with TRBD2 identical over 8 bases. The read terminates 3 residues before the CDR3 end, so the remaining end is supplied by the germline J gene. The CDR3 totals 15 residues. V trimming: 1 base; J trimming: 5 bases; junction bases outside the gene matches: 6. Germline lookup yields CDR1 SGHRS and CDR2 YFSETQ. The whole variable domain, remainder taken from reference TRBV5-1 and TRBJ2-3, is KAGVTQTPRYLIKTRGQQVTLSCSPISGHRSVSWYQQTPGQGLQFLFEYFSETQRNKGNFPGRFSGRQFSNSRSEMNVSTLELGDSALYLCASSLSSGKGDTQYFGPGTRLTVL.

To note about this clone: The read ends 3 residues before the CDR3 terminus; that terminus is restored from the germline J gene. The chain carries TRBV6-2 or TRBV6-3 and TRBJ2-7; TRBD1 aligns across 7 bases. CDR3 length: 14 residues. CDR1 and CDR2 from the germline V gene are MNHEY and SVGEGT. With 6 bases clipped from V and 4 bases from J, the junction kept 9 bases outside the gene matches. The sequenced part of the CDR3 DNA is TGTGCCAGCAGCCCCAGACAGGGTCGGTACGAG. It encodes CASSPRQGRYE. The full CDR3 is CASSPRQGRYEQYF.

Notes on this clone: The CDR3 goes on 3 residues after the read ends, and that part is filled in from the germline J gene. The chain uses TRBV14 and TRBJ2-1, with 13 positions matching TRBD2. Per the germline V gene, CDR1 is SGHDN and CDR2 is FVKESK. This CDR3 contains 15 residues. V lost 4 bases to trimming and J lost 8 bases; unmatched junction nucleotides: 5. The CDR3 loop reads CASSLWTSGSDEQFF. The DNA read from the CDR3 is TGTGCCAGCAGCCTCTGGACTAGCGGGAGTGATGAG.